Listed below are T cell receptor beta chains from one sample, sequenced in a study of blood T cell repertoires in COVID-19. TCRdb's table, derived via immunoSEQ multiplex PCR, lists solely in-frame clones and lacks some. In the table there are roughly 8,600 clones, about 88% of which are singletons. The source material was peripheral blood. Receptor source: a human donor with active COVID-19. The donor label of this sample is uncertain. Both conserved end residues are part of each CDR3. D genes are given only for firm matches. Size values are once, few and many counts, or a class for expanded clones, and some rows have none.

D	size	V	J	DNA	CDR3
TRBD1	few	TRBV7-2	TRBJ1-2	TGTGCCAGCAACCCTACACCAACAGGGGGCGGGAGGGGCTACACCTTC	CASNPTPTGGGRGYTF
TRBD2	NA	TRBV4-2	TRBJ2-2	TGTGCCAGCAGCCACCCCGTAGCGGGAGATGTGGCCGGGGAGCTGTTTTTT	CASSHPVAGDVAGELFF
NA	NA	TRBV4-3	TRBJ2-2	TGCGCCAGCAGCCAGCGGGCAGGCGGGGAGCTGTTTTTT	CASSQRAGGELFF
NA	NA	TRBV11-2	TRBJ2-7	TGTGCCAGCAGCTTCGGGGGAAACTCCTACGAGCAGTACTTC	CASSFGGNSYEQYF
TRBD1	NA	TRBV6-5	TRBJ2-2	TGTGCCAGCAGCAAGGGACAGGTGAACACCGGGGAGCTGTTTTTT	CASSKGQVNTGELFF
NA	NA	TRBV2	TRBJ2-7	TGTGCCACCTCGGGAGCCTTCCTTTACGAGCAGTACTTC	CATSGAFLYEQYF
NA	once	TRBV2	TRBJ2-5	TGTGCCAGCAGCGCACCGGGCCAGCGGCAAGAGACCCAGTACTTC	CASSAPGQRQETQYF
NA	NA	TRBV7-6	TRBJ2-1	TGTGCCAGCAGCGAATCAGGGGACAATGAGCAGTTCTTC	CASSESGDNEQFF
NA	NA	TRBV19	TRBJ2-3	TGTGCCAGTAGTATTAGTTGGAGCACAGATACGCAGTATTTT	CASSISWSTDTQYF
TRBD1	NA	TRBV5-4	TRBJ1-1	TGTGCCAGCAGCCCGCCGGGGACAGGAGATGGGAACACTGAAGCTTTCTTT	CASSPPGTGDGNTEAFF
TRBD1	NA	TRBV28	TRBJ1-3	TGTGCCAGCAGTTTACGGGGACAGGGCTTACCCCCCATGTTT	CASSLRGQGLPPMF
NA	NA	TRBV21-1	TRBJ2-3	TGTGCCAGCAGCCAACAGGGCCGCAGTACAGATACGCAGTATTTT	CASSQQGRSTDTQYF
TRBD1	NA	TRBV15	TRBJ2-6	TGTGCCACCAGCAGGGACAGGGCGGGGGCCAACGTCCTGACTTTC	CATSRDRAGANVLTF
TRBD2	NA	TRBV6-4	TRBJ2-1	TGTGCCAGCTATGGCATGCTAGCGGGAGCGACGAGCTCCTACAATGAGCAGTTCTTC	CASYGMLAGATSSYNEQFF
NA	once	TRBV25-1	TRBJ2-1	TGTGCCAGCAGTGGCCCTAGCGCCTGGGGTGAGCAGTTCTTC	CASSGPSAWGEQFF
NA	NA	TRBV9	TRBJ2-7	TGTGCCAGCAATCGCGCAGGTGGCACGTACGAGCAGTACTTC	CASNRAGGTYEQYF
NA	NA	TRBV19	TRBJ1-1	TGTGCCAGTACAATGGGTTCTGGGGGACTTGAAGCTTTCTTT	CASTMGSGGLEAFF
NA	NA	TRBV25-1	TRBJ2-7	TGTGCCAGCAACTCCGGACTGAGCTACGAGCAGTACTTC	CASNSGLSYEQYF